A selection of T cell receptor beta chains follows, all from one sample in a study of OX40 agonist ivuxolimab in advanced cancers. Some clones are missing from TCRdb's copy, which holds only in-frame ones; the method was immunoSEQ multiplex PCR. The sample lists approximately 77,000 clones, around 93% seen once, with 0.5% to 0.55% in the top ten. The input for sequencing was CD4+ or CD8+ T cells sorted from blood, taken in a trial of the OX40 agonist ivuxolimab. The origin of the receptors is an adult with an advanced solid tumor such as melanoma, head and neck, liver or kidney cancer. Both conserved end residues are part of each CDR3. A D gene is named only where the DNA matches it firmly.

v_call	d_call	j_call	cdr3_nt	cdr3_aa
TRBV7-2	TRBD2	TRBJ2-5	TGTGCCAGCAGCTTTGCGGGGGGACTTGGCCAAGAGACCCAGTACTTC	CASSFAGGLGQETQYF
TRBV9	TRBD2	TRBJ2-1	TGTGCCAGCAGCTTAACCGGGACTAGCGGGAGACGAGGTGAGCAGTTCTTC	CASSLTGTSGRRGEQFF
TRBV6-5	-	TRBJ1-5	TGTGCCAGCAGTAGGACAGTTAATCAGCCCCAGCATTTT	CASSRTVNQPQHF
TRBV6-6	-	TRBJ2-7	TGTGCCAGCAGATCAGACACAACCTACGAGCAGTACTTC	CASRSDTTYEQYF
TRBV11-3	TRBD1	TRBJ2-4	TGTGCCAGCAGCTGGTCCCACGGGACAGACATTCAGTACTTC	CASSWSHGTDIQYF
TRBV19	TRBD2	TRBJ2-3	TGTGCCACATCACTAGCGGGAGATGAAGATACGCAGTATTTT	CATSLAGDEDTQYF
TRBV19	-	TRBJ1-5	TGTGCCAGTAGTTTCCGGGATTGGAATCAGCCCCAGCATTTT	CASSFRDWNQPQHF
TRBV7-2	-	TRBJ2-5	TGTGCCAGCAGCTGGGGGACTCAAGAGACCCAGTACTTC	CASSWGTQETQYF
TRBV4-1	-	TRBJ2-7	TGCGCCAGCAGCCAAGATGTCCCAGGACGAAGTGTTTGGTACGAGCAGTACTTC	CASSQDVPGRSVWYEQYF
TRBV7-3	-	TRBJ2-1	TGTGCCAGCAGCGGGGGAAAAAGCTCCTACAATGAGCAGTTCTTC	CASSGGKSSYNEQFF
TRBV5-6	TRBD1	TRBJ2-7	TGTGCCAACAGTCTGACAGGGTTTAACGAGCAGTACTTC	CANSLTGFNEQYF
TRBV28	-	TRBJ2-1	TGTGCCACCCAGGATGGGGGGTCGGATGAGCAGTTCTTC	CATQDGGSDEQFF
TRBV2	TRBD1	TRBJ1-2	TGTGCCAGCGGGGGACAGGGGGCGATTCGAATCTATGGCTACACCTTC	CASGGQGAIRIYGYTF
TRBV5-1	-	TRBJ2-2	TGCGCCAGCAGCTTGGGACAGACATACACCGGGGAGCTGTTTTTT	CASSLGQTYTGELFF
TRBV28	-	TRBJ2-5	TGTGCCAGCACCCCTGCGGGAATGGAAGAGACCCAGTACTTC	CASTPAGMEETQYF
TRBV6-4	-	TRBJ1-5	TGTGCCAGCAGGGTCCCGGGCGGCGATCAGCCCCAGCATTTT	CASRVPGGDQPQHF